The present T cell receptor (beta chain) was sequenced within a study of cytomegalovirus exposure and HLA in healthy donors. The trim removed 0 bases at V and 2 bases at J, leaving 4 bases unmatched. This CDR3 spans 15 amino acids. The germline V gene encodes CDR1 WNHNN and CDR2 SYGVQD (reference sequence). PCR was performed using 60 Vbeta and 13 Jbeta primers. Sequenced by immunoSEQ multiplex PCR; TCRdb stores in-frame clones only, minus some. The profile shows around 150,000 clones, approximately 64% of them singletons. V is TRBV10-1 and J is TRBJ2-7; 7 bases match TRBD1. The sequenced sample was PBMCs. This receptor was taken from a woman aged 40 to 49 in good health and CMV-seronegative. The CDR3 reads CASSESIGGTYEQYF. The CDR3 bases are TGCGCCAGCAGTGAGTCGATAGGGGGCACCTACGAGCAGTACTTC.